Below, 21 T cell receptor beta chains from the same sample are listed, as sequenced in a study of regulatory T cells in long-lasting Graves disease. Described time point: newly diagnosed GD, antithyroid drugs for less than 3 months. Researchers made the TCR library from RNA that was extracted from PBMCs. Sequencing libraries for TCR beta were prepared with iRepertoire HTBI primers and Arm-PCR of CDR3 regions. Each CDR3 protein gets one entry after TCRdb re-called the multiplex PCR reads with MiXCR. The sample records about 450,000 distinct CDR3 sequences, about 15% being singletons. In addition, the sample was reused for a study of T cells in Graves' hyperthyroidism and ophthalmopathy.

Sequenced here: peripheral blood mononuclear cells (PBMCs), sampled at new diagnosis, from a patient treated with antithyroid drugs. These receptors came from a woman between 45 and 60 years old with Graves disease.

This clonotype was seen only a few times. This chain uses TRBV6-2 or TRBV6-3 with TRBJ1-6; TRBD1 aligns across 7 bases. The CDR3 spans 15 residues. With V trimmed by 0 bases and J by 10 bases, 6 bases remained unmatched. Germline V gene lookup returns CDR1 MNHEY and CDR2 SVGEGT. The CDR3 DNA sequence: TGTGCCAGCAGTTACTCTGGGACAGACAGATCACCCCTCCACTTT. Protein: CASSYSGTDRSPLHF.

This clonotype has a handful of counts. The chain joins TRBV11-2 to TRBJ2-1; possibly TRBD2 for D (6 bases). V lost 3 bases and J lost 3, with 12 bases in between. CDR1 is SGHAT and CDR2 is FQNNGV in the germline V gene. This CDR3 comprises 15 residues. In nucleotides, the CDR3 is TGTGCCAGCAGCTTTGGTCTAGCGCTCTACAATGAGCAGTTCTTC. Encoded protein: CASSFGLALYNEQFF.

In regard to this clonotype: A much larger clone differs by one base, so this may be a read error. The CDR3 loop is CASTGTGETGELFF. The DNA for the CDR3 is TGTGCCAGCACTGGGACAGGGGAAACCGGGGAGCTGTTTTTT. V usage is TRBV6-2 or TRBV6-3 and J usage is TRBJ2-2; 10 bases fit TRBD1. The V segment lost 7 bases and the J segment 5 bases; nucleotides outside the gene matches: 4. Germline CDR1 is MNHEY and CDR2 is SVGEGT. The CDR3 length is 14 residues.

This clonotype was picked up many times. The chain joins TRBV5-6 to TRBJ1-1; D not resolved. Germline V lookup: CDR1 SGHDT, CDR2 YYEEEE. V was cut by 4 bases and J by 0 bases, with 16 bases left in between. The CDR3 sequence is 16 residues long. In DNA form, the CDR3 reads TGTGCCAGCAGCAGCACTTGGACGGCTATGAACACTGAAGCTTTCTTT. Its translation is CASSSTWTAMNTEAFF.

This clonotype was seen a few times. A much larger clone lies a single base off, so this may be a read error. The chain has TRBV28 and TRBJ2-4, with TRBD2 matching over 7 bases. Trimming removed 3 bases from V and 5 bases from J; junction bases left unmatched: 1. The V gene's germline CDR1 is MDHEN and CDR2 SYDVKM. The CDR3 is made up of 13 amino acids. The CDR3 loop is CASSLAGENIQYF. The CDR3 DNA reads TGTGCCAGCAGTTTGGCGGGGGAAAACATTCAGTACTTC.

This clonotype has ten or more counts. The CDR3 DNA is TGTGCCAGCAGTACCAGCCTCAATCAGCCCCAGCATTTT. Its protein product is CASSTSLNQPQHF. The chain is built from TRBV12-3 or TRBV12-4 and TRBJ1-5, with unresolved D. The CDR3 sequence is 13 residues long. The ends were cut back, 5 bases at V and 3 bases at J, with 8 bases in the middle.

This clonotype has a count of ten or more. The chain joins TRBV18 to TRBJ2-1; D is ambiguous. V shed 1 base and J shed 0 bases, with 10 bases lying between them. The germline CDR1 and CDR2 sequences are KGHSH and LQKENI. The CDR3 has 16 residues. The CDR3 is CASSPRSLSSYNEQFF. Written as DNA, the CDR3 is TGTGCCAGCTCACCACGGTCCTTAAGCTCCTACAATGAGCAGTTCTTC.

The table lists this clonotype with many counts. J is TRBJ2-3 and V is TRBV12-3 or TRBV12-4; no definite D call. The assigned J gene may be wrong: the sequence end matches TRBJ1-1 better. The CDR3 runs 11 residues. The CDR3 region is CASSLMSDAFF. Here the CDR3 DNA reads TGTGCCAGCAGTTTGATGAGCGACGCTTTCTTT.

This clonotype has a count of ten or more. CDR3 sequence: CASSSSIPLGTHTDTQYF. CDR3 bases: TGTGCCAGCAGCTCCTCGATCCCTCTAGGGACCCACACAGATACGCAGTATTTT. The chain recombines TRBV7-3 with TRBJ2-3; D could derive from TRBD1 or TRBD2 (5 bases each). From germline, CDR1 is SGHTA and CDR2 FQGTGA. The CDR3 extends over 18 amino acids. Trimming shortened V by 4 bases and J by 2 bases, and 22 bases separated the two germline ends.

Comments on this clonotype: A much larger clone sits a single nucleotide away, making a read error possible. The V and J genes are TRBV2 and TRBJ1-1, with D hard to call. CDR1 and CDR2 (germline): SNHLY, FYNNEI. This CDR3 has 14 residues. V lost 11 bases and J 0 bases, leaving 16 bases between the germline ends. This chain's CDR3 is CAGSGDSMNTEAFF. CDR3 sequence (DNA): TGTGCCGGCTCCGGCGACTCCATGAACACTGAAGCTTTCTTT.

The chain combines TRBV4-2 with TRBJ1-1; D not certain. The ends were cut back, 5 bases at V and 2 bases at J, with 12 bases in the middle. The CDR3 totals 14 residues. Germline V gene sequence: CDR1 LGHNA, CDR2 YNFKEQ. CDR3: CASSDRDTNTEAFF. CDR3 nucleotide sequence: TGTGCCAGCAGCGACCGAGACACCAACACTGAAGCTTTCTTT.

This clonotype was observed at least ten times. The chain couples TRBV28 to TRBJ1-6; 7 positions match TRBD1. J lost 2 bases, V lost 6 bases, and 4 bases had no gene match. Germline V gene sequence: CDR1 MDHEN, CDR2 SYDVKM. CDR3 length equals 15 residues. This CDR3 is CASRGGTAYNSPLHF. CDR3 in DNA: TGTGCCAGCAGAGGAGGGACAGCCTATAATTCACCCCTCCACTTT.

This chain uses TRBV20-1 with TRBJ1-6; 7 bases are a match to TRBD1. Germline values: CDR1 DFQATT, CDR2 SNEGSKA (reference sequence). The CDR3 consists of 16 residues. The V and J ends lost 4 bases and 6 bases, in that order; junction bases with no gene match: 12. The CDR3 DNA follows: TGCAGTGCTAACGACAGGGTGGATACTGTTAATTCACCCCTCCACTTT. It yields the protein CSANDRVDTVNSPLHF.

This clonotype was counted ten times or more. CDR3 amino acids: CASSYSGGRVSYNEQFF. The DNA for the CDR3 is TGTGCCAGCAGTTACTCTGGGGGGAGGGTCTCCTACAATGAGCAGTTCTTC. The rearrangement uses TRBV6-5 and TRBJ2-1; 7 bases map to TRBD2. With V trimmed by 0 bases and J by 0 bases, 5 bases remained unmatched. This CDR3 comprises 17 residues. Germline V gives CDR1 MNHEY, CDR2 SVGAGI.

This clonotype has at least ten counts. The CDR3 DNA follows: TGTGCCAGCAGCGCAAACCGGGCCCCCGGGGACACTGAAGCTTTCTTT. It specifies CASSANRAPGDTEAFF. This sequence joins TRBV7-8 and TRBJ1-1; D gene ambiguous. The V and J ends lost 5 bases and 3 bases respectively, with 19 bases between them. This CDR3 has 16 amino acids. From germline, CDR1 is SGHVS and CDR2 FQNEAQ.

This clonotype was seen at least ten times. This CDR3 reads CSARGEREGHNEQFF. In nucleotides, the CDR3 is TGCAGTGCTAGAGGGGAGCGGGAGGGCCACAATGAGCAGTTCTTC. The V call is TRBV20-1, the J call TRBJ2-1, with TRBD2 matching over 10 bases. This CDR3 comprises 15 residues. Germline V gene data show CDR1 as DFQATT and CDR2 as SNEGSKA (reference sequence). After removal of 1 base from V and 5 bases from J, the junction contained 5 bases not matched to a gene.

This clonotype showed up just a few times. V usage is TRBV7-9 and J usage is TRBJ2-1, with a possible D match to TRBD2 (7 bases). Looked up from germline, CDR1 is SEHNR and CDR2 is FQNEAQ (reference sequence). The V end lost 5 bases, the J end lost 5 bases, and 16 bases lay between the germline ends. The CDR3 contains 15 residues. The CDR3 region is CASSPGGGLHNEQFF. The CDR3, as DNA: TGTGCCAGCAGCCCCGGAGGGGGACTACACAATGAGCAGTTCTTC.

CDR3 loop: CASSLDLAGLDEQFF. The CDR3 DNA is TGCGCCAGCAGCTTGGACCTAGCGGGATTGGATGAGCAGTTCTTC. The V gene is TRBV5-1, the J gene TRBJ2-1, with 9 bases matching TRBD2. The CDR3 length is 15 residues. The germline CDR1 and CDR2 sequences are SGHRS and YFSETQ. J lost 8 bases, V lost 0 bases, and 6 bases had no gene match.

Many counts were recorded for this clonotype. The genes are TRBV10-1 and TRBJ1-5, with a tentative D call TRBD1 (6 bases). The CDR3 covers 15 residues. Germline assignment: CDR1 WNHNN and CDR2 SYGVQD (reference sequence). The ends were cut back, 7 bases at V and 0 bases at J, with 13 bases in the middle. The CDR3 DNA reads TGCGCCAGCACCTCCTCGGGGGCTAGCAATCAGCCCCAGCATTTT. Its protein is CASTSSGASNQPQHF.

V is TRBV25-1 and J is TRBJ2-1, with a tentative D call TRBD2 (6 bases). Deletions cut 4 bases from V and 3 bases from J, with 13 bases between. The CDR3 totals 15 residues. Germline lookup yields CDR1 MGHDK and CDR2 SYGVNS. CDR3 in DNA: TGTGCCAGCAGTGTGACGGGAGTTGACTACAATGAGCAGTTCTTC. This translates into CASSVTGVDYNEQFF.

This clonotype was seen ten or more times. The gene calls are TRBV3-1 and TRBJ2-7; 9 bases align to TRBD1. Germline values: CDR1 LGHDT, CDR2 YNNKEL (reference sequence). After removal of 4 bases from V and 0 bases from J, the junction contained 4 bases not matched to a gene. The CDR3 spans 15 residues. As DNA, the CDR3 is TGTGCCAGCAGCCCGCGACAGGGGGGCTCCTACGAGCAGTACTTC. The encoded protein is CASSPRQGGSYEQYF.